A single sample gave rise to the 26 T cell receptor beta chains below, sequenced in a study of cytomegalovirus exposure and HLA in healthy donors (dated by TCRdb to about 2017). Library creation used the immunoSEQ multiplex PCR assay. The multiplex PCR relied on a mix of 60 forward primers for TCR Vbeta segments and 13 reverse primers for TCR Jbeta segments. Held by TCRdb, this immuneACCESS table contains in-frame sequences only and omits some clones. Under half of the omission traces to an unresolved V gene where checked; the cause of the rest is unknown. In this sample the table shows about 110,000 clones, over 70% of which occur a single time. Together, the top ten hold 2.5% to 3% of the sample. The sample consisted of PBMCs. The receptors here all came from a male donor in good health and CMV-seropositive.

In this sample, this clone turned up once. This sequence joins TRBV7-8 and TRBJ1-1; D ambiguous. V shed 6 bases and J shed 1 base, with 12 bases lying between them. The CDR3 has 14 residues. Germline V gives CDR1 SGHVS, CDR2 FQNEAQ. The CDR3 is CASRVGLQNTEAFF. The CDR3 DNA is TGTGCCAGCAGGGTCGGACTCCAGAACACTGAAGCTTTCTTT.

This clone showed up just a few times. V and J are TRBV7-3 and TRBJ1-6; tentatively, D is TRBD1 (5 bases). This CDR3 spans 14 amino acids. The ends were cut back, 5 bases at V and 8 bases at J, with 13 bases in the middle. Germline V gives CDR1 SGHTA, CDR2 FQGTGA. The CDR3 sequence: CASSIGMTDSPLHF. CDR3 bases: TGTGCCAGCAGCATAGGGATGACAGATTCACCCCTCCACTTT.

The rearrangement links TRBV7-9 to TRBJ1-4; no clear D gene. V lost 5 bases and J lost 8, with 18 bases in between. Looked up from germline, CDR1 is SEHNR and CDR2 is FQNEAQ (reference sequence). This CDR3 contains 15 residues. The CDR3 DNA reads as TGTGCCAGCAGCACCCCCCGCGGGGAGGAGGAAAAACTGTTTTTT. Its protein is CASSTPRGEEEKLFF.

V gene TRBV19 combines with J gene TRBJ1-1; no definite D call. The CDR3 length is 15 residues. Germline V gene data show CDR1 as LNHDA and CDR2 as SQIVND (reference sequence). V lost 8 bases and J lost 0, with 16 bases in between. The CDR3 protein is CASLMGEGVNTEAFF. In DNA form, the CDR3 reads TGTGCCAGTCTAATGGGAGAGGGCGTGAACACTGAAGCTTTCTTT.

DNA for the CDR3: TGTGCCAGCAGCAAGACTAGCGGAGTGAGCTCCTACAATGAGCAGTTCTTC. This codes for CASSKTSGVSSYNEQFF. This rearrangement joins TRBV7-9 to TRBJ2-1; 9 nucleotides agree with TRBD2. The CDR3 consists of 17 residues. V dropped 5 bases and J dropped 0; count of bases not matched to a gene: 8. Germline V gene data show CDR1 as SEHNR and CDR2 as FQNEAQ (reference sequence).

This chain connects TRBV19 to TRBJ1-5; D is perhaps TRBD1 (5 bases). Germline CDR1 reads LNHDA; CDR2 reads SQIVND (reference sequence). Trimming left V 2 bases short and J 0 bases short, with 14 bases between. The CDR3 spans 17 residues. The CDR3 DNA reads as TGTGCCAGTAGTATACGGGGGAGGGGAAATAGCAATCAGCCCCAGCATTTT. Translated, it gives CASSIRGRGNSNQPQHF.

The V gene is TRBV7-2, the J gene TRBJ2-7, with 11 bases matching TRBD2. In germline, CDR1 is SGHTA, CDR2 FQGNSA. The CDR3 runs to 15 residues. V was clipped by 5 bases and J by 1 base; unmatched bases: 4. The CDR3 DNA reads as TGTGCCAGCAGCCCATCTAGCGGGGGGTCCTACGAGCAGTACTTC. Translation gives CASSPSSGGSYEQYF.

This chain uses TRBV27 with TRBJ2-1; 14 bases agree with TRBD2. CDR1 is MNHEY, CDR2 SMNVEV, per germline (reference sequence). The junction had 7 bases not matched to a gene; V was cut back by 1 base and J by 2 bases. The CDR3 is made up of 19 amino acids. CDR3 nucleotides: TGTGCCAGCAGTTTATGGTCCGGGACTAGCGGGAGAACCTACAATGAGCAGTTCTTC. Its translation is CASSLWSGTSGRTYNEQFF.

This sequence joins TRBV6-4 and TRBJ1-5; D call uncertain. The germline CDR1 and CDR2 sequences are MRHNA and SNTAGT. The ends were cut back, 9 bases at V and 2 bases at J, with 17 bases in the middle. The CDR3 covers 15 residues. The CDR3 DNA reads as TGTGCCAGACGCCCACGAGCTCGGTGCAATCAGCCCCAGCATTTT. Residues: CARRPRARCNQPQHF.

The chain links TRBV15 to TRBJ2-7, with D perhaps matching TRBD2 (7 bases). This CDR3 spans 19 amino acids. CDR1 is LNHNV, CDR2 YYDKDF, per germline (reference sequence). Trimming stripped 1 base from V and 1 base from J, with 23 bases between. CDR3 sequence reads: CATSRGVRGGRVSSYEQYF. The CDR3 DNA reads TGTGCCACCAGCAGAGGGGTACGAGGGGGGAGGGTCTCGTCCTACGAGCAGTACTTC.

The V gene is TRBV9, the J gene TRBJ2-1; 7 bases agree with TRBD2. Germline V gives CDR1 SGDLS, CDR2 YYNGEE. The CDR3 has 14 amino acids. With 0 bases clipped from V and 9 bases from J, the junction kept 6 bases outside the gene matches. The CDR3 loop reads CASSVVSSGPEQFF. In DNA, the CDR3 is TGTGCCAGCAGCGTAGTGTCTAGCGGCCCTGAGCAGTTCTTC.

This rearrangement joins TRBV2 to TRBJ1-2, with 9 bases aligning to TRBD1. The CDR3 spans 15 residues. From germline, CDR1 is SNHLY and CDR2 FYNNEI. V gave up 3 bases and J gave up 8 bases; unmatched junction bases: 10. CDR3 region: CASSDSGTGTEGYTF. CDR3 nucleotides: TGTGCCAGCAGTGATTCCGGGACAGGGACGGAAGGCTACACCTTC. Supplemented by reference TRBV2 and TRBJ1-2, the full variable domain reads EPEVTQTPSHQVTQMGQEVILRCVPISNHLYFYWYRQILGQKVEFLVSFYNNEISEKSEIFDDQFSVERPDGSNFTLKIRSTKLEDSAMYFCASSDSGTGTEGYTFGSGTRLTVV.

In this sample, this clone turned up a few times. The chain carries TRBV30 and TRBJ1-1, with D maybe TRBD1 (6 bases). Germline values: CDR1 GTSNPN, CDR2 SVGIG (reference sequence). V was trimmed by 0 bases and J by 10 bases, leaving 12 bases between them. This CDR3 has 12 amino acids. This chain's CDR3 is CAWSVGGRRAFF. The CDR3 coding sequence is TGTGCCTGGAGTGTCGGGGGGCGTCGAGCTTTCTTT.

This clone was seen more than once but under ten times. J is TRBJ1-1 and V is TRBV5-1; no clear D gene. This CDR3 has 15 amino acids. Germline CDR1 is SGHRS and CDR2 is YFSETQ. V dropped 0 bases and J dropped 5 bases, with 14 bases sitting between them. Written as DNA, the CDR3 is TGCGCCAGCAGCTTGGCGGAAGCGGGCTGGACTGAAGCTTTCTTT. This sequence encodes CASSLAEAGWTEAFF.

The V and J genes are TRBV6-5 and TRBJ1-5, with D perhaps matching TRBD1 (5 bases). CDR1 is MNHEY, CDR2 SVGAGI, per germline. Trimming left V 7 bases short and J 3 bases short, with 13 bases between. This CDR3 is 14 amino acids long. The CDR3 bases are TGTGCCAGCATTCTATACAGGTTCAATCAGCCCCAGCATTTT. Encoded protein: CASILYRFNQPQHF.

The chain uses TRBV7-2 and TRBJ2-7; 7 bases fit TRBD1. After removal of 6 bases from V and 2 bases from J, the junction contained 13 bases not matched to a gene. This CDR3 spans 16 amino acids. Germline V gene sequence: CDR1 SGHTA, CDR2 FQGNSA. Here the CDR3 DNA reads TGTGCCAGCAGACCTAGTGACAGGGAGAGGGCCTACGAGCAGTACTTC. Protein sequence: CASRPSDRERAYEQYF. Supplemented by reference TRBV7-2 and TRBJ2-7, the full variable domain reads GAGVSQSPSNKVTEKGKDVELRCDPISGHTALYWYRQSLGQGLEFLIYFQGNSAPDKSGLPSDRFSAERTGGSVSTLTIQRTQQEDSAVYLCASRPSDRERAYEQYFGPGTRLTVT.

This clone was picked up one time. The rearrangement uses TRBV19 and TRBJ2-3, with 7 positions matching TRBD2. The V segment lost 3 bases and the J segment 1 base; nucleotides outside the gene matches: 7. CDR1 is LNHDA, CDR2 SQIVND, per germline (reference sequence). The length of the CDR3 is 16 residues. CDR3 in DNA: TGTGCCAGTAGTATCGGGGGGAGCGGGGGCACAGATACGCAGTATTTT. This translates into CASSIGGSGGTDTQYF. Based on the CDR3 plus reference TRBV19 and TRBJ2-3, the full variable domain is DGGITQSPKYLFRKEGQNVTLSCEQNLNHDAMYWYRQDPGQGLRLIYYSQIVNDFQKGDIAEGYSVSREKKESFPLTVTSAQKNPTAFYLCASSIGGSGGTDTQYFGPGTRLTVL.

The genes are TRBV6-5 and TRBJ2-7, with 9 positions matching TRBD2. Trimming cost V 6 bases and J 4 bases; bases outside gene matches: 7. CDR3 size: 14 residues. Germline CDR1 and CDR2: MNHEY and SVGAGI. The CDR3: CASRSSGSRYEQYF. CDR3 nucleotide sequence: TGTGCCAGCAGAAGTAGCGGGAGTCGGTACGAGCAGTACTTC.

As DNA, the CDR3 is TGTGCCAGCAGCCAGTTGGGCAGATACATGAACACTGAAGCTTTCTTT. This sequence encodes CASSQLGRYMNTEAFF. The J gene is TRBJ1-1, the V gene TRBV14; D call uncertain. This CDR3 spans 16 amino acids. CDR1 is SGHDN, CDR2 FVKESK, per germline. Between the trimmed V and J ends, which lost 3 bases and 0 bases, there was a span of 14 bases. The variable domain in full, completed from reference TRBV14 and TRBJ1-1, reads EAGVTQFPSHSVIEKGQTVTLRCDPISGHDNLYWYRRVMGKEIKFLLHFVKESKQDESGMPNNRFLAERTGGTYSTLKVQPAELEDSGVYFCASSQLGRYMNTEAFFGQGTRLTVV.

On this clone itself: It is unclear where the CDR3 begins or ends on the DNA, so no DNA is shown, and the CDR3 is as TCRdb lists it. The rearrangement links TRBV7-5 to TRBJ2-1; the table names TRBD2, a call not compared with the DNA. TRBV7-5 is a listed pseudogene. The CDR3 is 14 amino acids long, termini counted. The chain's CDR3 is CARSLVASGAEQFF.

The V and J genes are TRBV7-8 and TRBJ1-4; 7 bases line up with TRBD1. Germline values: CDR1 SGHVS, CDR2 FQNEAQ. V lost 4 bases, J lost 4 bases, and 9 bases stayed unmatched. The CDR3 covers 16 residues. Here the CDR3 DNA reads TGTGCCAGCAGCTCCCATCCGGGACAGCTTAATGAAAAACTGTTTTTT. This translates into CASSSHPGQLNEKLFF.

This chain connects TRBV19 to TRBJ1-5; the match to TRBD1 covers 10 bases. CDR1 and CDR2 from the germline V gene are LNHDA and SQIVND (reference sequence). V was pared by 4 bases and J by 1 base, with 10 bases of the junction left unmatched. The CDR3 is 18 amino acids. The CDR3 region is CASSTETGGWGSNQPQHF. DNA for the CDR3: TGTGCCAGTAGTACAGAGACAGGGGGCTGGGGGAGCAATCAGCCCCAGCATTTT.

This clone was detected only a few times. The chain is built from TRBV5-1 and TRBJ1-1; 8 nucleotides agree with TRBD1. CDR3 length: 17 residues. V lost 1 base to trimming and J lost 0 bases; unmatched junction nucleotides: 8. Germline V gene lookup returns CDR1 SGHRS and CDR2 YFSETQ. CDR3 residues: CASSLLPSGGLNTEAFF. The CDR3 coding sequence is TGCGCCAGCAGCTTGCTTCCGTCAGGGGGCCTGAACACTGAAGCTTTCTTT.

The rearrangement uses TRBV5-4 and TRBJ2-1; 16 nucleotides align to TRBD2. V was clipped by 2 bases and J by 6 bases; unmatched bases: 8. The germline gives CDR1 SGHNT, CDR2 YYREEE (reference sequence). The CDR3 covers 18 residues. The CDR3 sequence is CASSFGGLAGGLSNEQFF. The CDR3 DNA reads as TGTGCCAGCAGCTTTGGGGGACTAGCGGGGGGGCTAAGCAATGAGCAGTTCTTC.

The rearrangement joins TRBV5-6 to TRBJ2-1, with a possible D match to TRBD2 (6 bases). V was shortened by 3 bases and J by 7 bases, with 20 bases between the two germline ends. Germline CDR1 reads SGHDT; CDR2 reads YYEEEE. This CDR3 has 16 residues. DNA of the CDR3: TGTGCCAGCAGCTCCACCCCCCGGGAGATGAGAAATGAGCAGTTCTTC. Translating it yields CASSSTPREMRNEQFF.

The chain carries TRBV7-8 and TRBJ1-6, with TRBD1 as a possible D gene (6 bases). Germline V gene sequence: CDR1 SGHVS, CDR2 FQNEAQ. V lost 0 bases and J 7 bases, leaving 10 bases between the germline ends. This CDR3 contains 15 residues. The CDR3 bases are TGTGCCAGCAGCTTAGCGCCGGGACAAAATTCACCCCTCCACTTT. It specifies CASSLAPGQNSPLHF.